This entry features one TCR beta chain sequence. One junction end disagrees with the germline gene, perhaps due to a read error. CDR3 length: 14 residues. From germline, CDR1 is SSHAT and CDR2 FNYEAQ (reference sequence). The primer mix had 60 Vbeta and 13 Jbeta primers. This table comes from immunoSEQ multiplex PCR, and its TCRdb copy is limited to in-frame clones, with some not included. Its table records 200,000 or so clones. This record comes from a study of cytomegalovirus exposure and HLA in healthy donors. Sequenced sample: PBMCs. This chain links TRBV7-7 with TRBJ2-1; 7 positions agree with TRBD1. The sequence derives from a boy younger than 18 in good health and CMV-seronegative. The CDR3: CASSLGPGGNEQFF. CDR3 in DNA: TGTGCTAGCAGCTTAGGGCCAGGGGGCAATGAGCAGTTCTTC.